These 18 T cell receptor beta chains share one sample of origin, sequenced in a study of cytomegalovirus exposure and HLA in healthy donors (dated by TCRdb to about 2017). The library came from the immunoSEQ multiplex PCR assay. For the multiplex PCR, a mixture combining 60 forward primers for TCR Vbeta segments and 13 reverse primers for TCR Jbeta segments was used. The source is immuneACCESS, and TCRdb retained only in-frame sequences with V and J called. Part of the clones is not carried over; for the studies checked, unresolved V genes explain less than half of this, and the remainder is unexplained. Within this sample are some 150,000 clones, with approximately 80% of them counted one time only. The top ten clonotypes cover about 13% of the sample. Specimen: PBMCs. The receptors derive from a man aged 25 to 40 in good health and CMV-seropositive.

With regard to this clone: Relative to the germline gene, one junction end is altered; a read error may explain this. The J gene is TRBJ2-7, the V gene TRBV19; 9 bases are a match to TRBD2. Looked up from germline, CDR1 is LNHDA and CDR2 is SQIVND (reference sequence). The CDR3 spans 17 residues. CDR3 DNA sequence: TGTGCCAGTAGCATAGGAGGTAGCGGGAGAGGGTCCTACGAGCAGTACTTC. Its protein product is CASSIGGSGRGSYEQYF. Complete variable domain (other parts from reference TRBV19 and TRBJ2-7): DGGITQSPKYLFRKEGQNVTLSCEQNLNHDAMYWYRQDPGQGLRLIYYSQIVNDFQKGDIAEGYSVSREKKESFPLTVTSAQKNPTAFYLCASSIGGSGRGSYEQYFGPGTRLTVT.

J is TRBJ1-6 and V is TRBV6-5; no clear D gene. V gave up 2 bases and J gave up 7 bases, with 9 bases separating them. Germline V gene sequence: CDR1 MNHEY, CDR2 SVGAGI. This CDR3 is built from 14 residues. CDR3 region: CASSYGTENSPLHF. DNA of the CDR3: TGTGCCAGCAGTTACGGTACAGAAAATTCACCCCTCCACTTT.

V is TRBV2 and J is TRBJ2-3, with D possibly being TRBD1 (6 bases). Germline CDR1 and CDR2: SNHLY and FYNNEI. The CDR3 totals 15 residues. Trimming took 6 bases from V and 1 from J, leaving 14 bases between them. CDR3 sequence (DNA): TGTGCCAGCAGAGATTCAGGGGCCCGCACAGATACGCAGTATTTT. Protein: CASRDSGARTDTQYF.

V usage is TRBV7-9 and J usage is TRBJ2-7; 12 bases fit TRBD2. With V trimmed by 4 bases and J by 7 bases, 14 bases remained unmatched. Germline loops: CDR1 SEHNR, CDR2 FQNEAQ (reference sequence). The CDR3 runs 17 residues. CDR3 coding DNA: TGTGCCAGCAGCTCGCGGCTAGCGGGAGGGCCGTCGGAAGAGCAGTACTTC. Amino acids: CASSSRLAGGPSEEQYF.

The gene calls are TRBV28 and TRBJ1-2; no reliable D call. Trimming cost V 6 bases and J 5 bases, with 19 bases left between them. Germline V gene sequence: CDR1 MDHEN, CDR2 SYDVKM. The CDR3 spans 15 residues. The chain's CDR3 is CASRRTGITTYGYTF. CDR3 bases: TGTGCCAGCAGAAGAACCGGGATAACAACTTATGGCTACACCTTC.

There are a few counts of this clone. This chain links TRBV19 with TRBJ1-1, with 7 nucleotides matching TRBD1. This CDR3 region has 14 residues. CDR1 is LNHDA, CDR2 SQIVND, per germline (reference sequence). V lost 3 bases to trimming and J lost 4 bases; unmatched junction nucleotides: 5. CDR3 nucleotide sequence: TGTGCCAGTAGTATCGCGGCAGGGGGCACTGAAGCTTTCTTT. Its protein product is CASSIAAGGTEAFF.

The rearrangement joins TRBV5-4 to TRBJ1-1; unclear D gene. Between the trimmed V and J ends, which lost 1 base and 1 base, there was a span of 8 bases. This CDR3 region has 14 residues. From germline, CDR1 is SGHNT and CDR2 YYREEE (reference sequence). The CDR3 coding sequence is TGTGCCAGCAGCTTGCGGGATAAGAACACTGAAGCTTTCTTT. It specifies CASSLRDKNTEAFF.

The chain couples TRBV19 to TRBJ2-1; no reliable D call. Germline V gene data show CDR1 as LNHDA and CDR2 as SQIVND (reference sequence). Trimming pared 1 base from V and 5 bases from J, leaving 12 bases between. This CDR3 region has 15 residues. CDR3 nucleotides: TGTGCCAGTAGTATAGCTGTGTTCGAGAACAATGAGCAGTTCTTC. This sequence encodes CASSIAVFENNEQFF. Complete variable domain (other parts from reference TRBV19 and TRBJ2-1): DGGITQSPKYLFRKEGQNVTLSCEQNLNHDAMYWYRQDPGQGLRLIYYSQIVNDFQKGDIAEGYSVSREKKESFPLTVTSAQKNPTAFYLCASSIAVFENNEQFFGPGTRLTVL.

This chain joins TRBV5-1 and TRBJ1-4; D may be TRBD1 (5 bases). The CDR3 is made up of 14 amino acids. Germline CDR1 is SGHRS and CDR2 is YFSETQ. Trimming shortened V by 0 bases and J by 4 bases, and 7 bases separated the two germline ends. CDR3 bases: TGCGCCAGCAGCTTGGAGGGGCATAATGAAAAACTGTTTTTT. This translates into CASSLEGHNEKLFF. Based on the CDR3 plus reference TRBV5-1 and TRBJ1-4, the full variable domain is KAGVTQTPRYLIKTRGQQVTLSCSPISGHRSVSWYQQTPGQGLQFLFEYFSETQRNKGNFPGRFSGRQFSNSRSEMNVSTLELGDSALYLCASSLEGHNEKLFFGSGTQLSVL.

Written as DNA, the CDR3 is TGTGCCAGCAGCCAAGGGGGGGGAGAAGAGACCCAGTACTTC. This codes for CASSQGGGEETQYF. V and J are TRBV4-2 and TRBJ2-5; 7 nucleotides line up with TRBD2. The V segment lost 1 base and the J segment 3 bases; nucleotides outside the gene matches: 2. This CDR3 is 14 amino acids long. Germline CDR1 LGHNA, CDR2 YNFKEQ.

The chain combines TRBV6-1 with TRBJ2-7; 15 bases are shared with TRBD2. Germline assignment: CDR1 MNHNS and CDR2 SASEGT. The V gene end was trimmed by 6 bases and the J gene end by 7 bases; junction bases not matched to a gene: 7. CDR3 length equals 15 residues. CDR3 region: CASRQGTSGRSEQYF. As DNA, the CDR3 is TGTGCCAGCAGGCAAGGGACTAGCGGGAGGAGTGAGCAGTACTTC.

The DNA for the CDR3 is TGTGCCAGCAGCCAAGACGGGGCAGGGCGGGGGGGAAGGGTGACCCAGTACTTC. It encodes CASSQDGAGRGGRVTQYF. This chain joins TRBV4-2 and TRBJ2-5, with 9 bases matching TRBD2. The CDR3 covers 18 residues. Germline lookup yields CDR1 LGHNA and CDR2 YNFKEQ. After removal of 0 bases from V and 7 bases from J, the junction contained 15 bases not matched to a gene.

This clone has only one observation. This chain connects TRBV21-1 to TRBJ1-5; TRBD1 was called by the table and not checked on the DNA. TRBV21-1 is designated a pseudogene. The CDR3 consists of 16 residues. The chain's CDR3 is CASSKWVAGSNQPQHF. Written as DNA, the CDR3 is TGTGCCAGCAGCAAATGGGTCGCAGGTAGCAATCAGCCCCAGCATTTT.

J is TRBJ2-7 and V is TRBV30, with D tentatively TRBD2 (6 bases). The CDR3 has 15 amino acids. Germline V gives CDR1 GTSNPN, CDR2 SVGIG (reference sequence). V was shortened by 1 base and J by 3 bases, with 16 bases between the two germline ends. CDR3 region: CAWSEATGGFYEQYF. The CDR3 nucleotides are TGTGCCTGGAGTGAAGCAACTGGGGGGTTCTACGAGCAGTACTTC.

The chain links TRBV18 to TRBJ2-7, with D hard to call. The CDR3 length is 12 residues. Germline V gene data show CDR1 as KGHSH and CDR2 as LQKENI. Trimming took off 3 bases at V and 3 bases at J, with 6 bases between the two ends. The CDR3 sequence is CASSPSFYEQYF. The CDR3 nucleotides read TGTGCCAGCTCACCTTCCTTCTACGAGCAGTACTTC.

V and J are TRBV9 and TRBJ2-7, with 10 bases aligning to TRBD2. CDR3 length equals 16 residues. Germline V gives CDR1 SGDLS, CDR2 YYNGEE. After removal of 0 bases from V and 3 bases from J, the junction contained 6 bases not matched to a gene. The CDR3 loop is CASSVEPSGSYYEQYF. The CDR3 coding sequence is TGTGCCAGCAGCGTAGAGCCTAGCGGGAGTTACTACGAGCAGTACTTC.

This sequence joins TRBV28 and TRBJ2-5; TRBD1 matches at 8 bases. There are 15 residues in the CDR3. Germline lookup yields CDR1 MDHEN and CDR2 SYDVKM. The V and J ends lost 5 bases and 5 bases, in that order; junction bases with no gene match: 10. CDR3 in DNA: TGTGCCAGCAGTACAGGGGGATCGGGCAGTGAGACCCAGTACTTC. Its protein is CASSTGGSGSETQYF.

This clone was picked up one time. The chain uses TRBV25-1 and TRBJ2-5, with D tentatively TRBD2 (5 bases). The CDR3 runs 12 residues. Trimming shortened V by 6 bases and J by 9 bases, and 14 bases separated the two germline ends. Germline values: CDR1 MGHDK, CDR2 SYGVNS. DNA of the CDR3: TGTGCCAGCAGCTTAGGCCTGGAGGCCCAGTACTTC. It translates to CASSLGLEAQYF.